This T cell receptor (beta chain) stems from a study of Graves' ophthalmopathy and Graves' hyperthyroidism (dated by TCRdb to 2017 to 2018). For the wider study: Peripheral blood was collected at initial diagnosis, before any treatment. Once sampling was done, hyperthyroidism patients were given methimazole at a starting dose of 30 mg daily, while ophthalmopathy patients were given high-dose intravenous methylprednisolone. T-cell repertoires of thyroid tissue and blood were compared in 5 or 6 hyperthyroidism patients. To explore V-J signatures that separate ophthalmopathy from hyperthyroidism, a discovery set of 95 to 100 patients was enrolled, consisting of about 45 with ophthalmopathy and some 59 with stable hyperthyroidism. In total, 135 blood samples were TCR-sequenced: 40 to 45 ophthalmopathy, about 75 hyperthyroidism and some 17 hyperthyroidism-to-ophthalmopathy patients. The study used TCR beta repertoire signatures to distinguish Graves' ophthalmopathy from Graves' hyperthyroidism and to predict progression to ophthalmopathy. An independent validation cohort comprised roughly 20 hyperthyroidism patients and 15 to 17 patients who later progressed from hyperthyroidism to ophthalmopathy. General findings and caveats noted by the study authors: Ophthalmopathy was separated from stable hyperthyroidism by the 13-signature model with more than 85% sensitivity and 81.08% specificity in cross-validation and with 80%/75% in the test set. Most expanded thyroid clonotypes with frequency above 0.001 were also detected in blood, suggesting blood repertoires may reflect the thyroid immune response. In validation, the model predicted ophthalmopathy progression with over 60% sensitivity and approximately 75% specificity; some twelve predicted patients were CT-confirmed with GO in a median of about 7.1 months. Sample size was not predetermined statistically, and investigators were not blinded to group allocation.

Patients with ophthalmopathy had moderately to severely active disease, with a Clinical Activity Score of 3 or more, a NOSPECS grade of 4 or more, and a disease duration of less than 3 months. Anyone with other autoimmune diseases, uncontrolled infections, pregnancy or lactation was excluded from the study. Diagnosis was based on clinical symptoms, serum thyroxine, TRAb, thyroid ultrasound and orbital computed tomography. Using Ficoll-Paque density gradient centrifugation, PBMCs were isolated from about 9.4 ml of fresh peripheral blood. Trizol reagent was used to extract the total RNA, and its quality was then checked on an Agilent 2100 Bioanalyzer. In its sample, this clonotype was seen many times. Its binding antigen is unknown. One base away there is no much larger clone; base qualities are not given. Trimming removed 0 bases from V and 4 bases from J, leaving 17 bases between the germline ends. Looking up the germline V gene yields CDR1 SGHRS and CDR2 YFSETQ. Including the terminal cysteine and phenylalanine, the CDR3 comprises 17 residues. Left in the record is the CDR3 DNA by itself, 51 bases read in frame from the first base.

For repertoire sequencing, the TCR beta CDR3 regions were amplified from RNA transcripts. A first-round RT-PCR used HTBI primers with the Qiagen OneStep RT-PCR kit, followed by a second-round multiplex PCR, size selection and purification. Libraries were sequenced on an Illumina HiSeq2000 using paired-end 100 bp reads. The source study handled its data this way. SOAPnuke was used to process the reads, removing any read that contained adapters or uncalled bases, had a mean Phred below 15, or lacked an exact match to the constant primer or identifier. COPE v1.2.5 was used to merge the high-quality paired reads. Clonotypes were defined as unique nucleotide sequences and were aligned to IMGT TRB V, D and J references using MiTCR v1.1. Only V-J combinations with frequency above 0.0001 were analysed, covering around 99% of repertoires. A TCR clonal expansion and chaos score per V-J combination was defined as the ratio of F50 clonal expansion to chaos observed in the TCRdist matrix. Welch's t-statistics and random forest were used to narrow the features down to around 12 V-J combinations, which were then fed into a naive Bayes classifier. The Morisita-Horn index was used to measure how similar the thyroid and blood repertoires were. The public reads were run again by TCRdb, first through fastp at Q25 and then through MiXCR, and only productive beta chains were kept. Identical CDR3 proteins give one entry, which carries the most common genes and DNA. Clone size and V and J calls follow TCRdb, not the original study. Within this sample are fewer than 350,000 distinct CDR3 sequences, with roughly a sixth of them counted one time only. More than 9% of the sample is held by the ten biggest clonotypes.

Rearrangement joined TRBV5-1 to TRBJ1-3; a weak D assignment points to TRBD1 (6 bases agree). Sequencing used peripheral blood. This receptor was taken from an adult man with Graves' ophthalmopathy. The CDR3 region reads CASSLDTPGARGNTIYF. The nucleotides read TGCGCCAGCAGCTTGGACACCCCGGGGGCGAGAGGAAACACCATATATTTT. Here the CDR3 is joined to the reference TRBV5-1 and TRBJ1-3 genes, and the full variable domain is: KAGVTQTPRYLIKTRGQQVTLSCSPISGHRSVSWYQQTPGQGLQFLFEYFSETQRNKGNFPGRFSGRQFSNSRSEMNVSTLELGDSALYLCASSLDTPGARGNTIYFGEGSWLTVV.